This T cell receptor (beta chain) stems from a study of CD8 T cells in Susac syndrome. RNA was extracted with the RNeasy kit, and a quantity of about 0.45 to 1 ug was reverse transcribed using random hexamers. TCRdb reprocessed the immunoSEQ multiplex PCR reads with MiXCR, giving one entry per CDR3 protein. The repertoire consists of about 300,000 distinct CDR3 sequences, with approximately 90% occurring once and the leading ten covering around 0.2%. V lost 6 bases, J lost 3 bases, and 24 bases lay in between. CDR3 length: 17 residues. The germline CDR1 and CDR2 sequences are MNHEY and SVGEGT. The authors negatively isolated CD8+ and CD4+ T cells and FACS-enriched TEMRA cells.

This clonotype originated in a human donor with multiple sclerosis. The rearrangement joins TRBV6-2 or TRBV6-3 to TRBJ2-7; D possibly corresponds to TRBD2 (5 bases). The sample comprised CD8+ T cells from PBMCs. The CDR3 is CASSPPLMRRAYYEQYF. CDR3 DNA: TGTGCCAGCAGCCCCCCTCTCATGCGGCGGGCCTACTACGAGCAGTACTTC.